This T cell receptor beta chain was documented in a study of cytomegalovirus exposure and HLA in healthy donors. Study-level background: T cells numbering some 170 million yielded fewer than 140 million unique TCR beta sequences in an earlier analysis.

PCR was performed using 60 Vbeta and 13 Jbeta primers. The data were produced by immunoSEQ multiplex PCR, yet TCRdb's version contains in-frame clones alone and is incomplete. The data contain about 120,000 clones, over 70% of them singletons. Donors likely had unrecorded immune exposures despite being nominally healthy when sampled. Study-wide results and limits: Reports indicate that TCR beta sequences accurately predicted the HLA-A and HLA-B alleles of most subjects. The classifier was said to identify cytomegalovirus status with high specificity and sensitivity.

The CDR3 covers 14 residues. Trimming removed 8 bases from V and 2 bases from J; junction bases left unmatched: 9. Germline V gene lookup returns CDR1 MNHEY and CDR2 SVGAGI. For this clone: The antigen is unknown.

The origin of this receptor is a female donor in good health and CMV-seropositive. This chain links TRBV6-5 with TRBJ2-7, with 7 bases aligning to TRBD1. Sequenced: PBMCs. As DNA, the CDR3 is TGTGCCAGCCGACCGTTAACAGGGGCCTACGAGCAGTACTTC. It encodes CASRPLTGAYEQYF.